This TCR beta chain was captured by sequencing in a study of cytomegalovirus exposure and HLA in healthy donors. Study as a whole: Assignment to the Caucasian-associated ancestry cluster applied to 75% to 85% of the approximately 390 genotyped donors. Study findings and constraints: Earlier results showed most TCR beta V segments being productive about 87% or about 30% of the time. In a later analysis, across HLA loci, associated TCR counts were highest for DRB1, lowest for HLA-C.

The PCR contained 60 Vbeta and 13 Jbeta primers. Method: immunoSEQ multiplex PCR; TCRdb's copy keeps in-frame clones and lacks some. The table records more than 75,000 clones, 65% to 75% of them present only once. The CDR3 is 13 residues long. Trimming removed 2 bases at V and 1 base at J, with 5 bases between. Germline V lookup: CDR1 LNHDA, CDR2 SQIVND (reference sequence). As for this clone: Its antigen is unknown.

In nominal health when sampled, donors likely had unrecorded immune exposures nonetheless. This TCR derives from a man aged 40-49 years in good health and CMV-seropositive. The sequencing input was PBMCs. The genes are TRBV19 and TRBJ1-1; the D is unclear. The CDR3 DNA reads as TGTGCCAGTAGTATAACACCGAACACTGAAGCTTTCTTT. Translated, it gives CASSITPNTEAFF.